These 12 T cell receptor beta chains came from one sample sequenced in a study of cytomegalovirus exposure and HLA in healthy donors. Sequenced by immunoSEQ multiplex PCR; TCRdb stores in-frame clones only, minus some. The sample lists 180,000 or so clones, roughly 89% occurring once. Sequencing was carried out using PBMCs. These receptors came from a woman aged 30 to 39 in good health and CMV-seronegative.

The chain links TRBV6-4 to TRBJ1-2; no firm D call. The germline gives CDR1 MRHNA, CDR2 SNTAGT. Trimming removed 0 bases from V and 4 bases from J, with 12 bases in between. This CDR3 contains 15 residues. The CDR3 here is CASSDSSREGYGYTF. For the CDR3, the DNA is TGTGCCAGCAGTGACTCGAGTCGGGAAGGCTATGGCTACACCTTC.

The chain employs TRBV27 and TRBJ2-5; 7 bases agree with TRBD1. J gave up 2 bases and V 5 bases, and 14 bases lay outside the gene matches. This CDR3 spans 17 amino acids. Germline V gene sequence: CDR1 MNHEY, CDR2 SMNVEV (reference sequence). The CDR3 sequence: CASSPRTDRVGQETQYF. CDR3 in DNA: TGTGCCAGCAGTCCAAGGACCGACAGGGTGGGTCAAGAGACCCAGTACTTC.

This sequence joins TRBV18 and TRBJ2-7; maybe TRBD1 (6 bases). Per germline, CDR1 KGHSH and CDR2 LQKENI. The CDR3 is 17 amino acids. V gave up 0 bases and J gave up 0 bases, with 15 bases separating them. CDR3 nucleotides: TGTGCCAGCTCACCACCTCTTAGGGACATTAGCTCCTACGAGCAGTACTTC. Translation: CASSPPLRDISSYEQYF.

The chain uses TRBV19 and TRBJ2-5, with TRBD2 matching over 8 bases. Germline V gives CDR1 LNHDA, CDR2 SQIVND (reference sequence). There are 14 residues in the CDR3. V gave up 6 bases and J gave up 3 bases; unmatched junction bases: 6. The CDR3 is CASSLRTSKETQYF. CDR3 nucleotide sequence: TGTGCCAGTAGCCTAAGGACTAGCAAAGAGACCCAGTACTTC.

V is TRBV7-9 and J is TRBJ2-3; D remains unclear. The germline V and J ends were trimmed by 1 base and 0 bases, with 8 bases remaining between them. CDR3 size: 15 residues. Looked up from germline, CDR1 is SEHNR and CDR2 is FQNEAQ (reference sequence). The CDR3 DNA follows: TGTGCCAGCAGCTTAGACAGCCTTAGCACAGATACGCAGTATTTT. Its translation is CASSLDSLSTDTQYF.

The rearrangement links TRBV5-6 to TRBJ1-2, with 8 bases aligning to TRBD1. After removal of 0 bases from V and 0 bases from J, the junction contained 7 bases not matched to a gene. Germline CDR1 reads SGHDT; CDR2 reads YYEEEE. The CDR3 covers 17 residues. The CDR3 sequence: CASSLAGQGLPNYGYTF. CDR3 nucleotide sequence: TGTGCCAGCAGCTTGGCAGGACAGGGCCTTCCTAACTATGGCTACACCTTC.

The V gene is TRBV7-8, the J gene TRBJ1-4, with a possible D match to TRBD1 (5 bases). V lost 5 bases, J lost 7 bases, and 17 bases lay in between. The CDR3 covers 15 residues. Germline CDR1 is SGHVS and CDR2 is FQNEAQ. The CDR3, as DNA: TGTGCCAGCAGCACGTCGCGGGGGAGGAGTGAAAAACTGTTTTTT. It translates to CASSTSRGRSEKLFF.

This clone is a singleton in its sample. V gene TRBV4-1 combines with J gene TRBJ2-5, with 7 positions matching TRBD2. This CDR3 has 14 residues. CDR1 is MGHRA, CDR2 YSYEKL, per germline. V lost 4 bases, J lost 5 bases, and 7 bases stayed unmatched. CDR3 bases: TGCGCCAGCAGCCCGGGGGGACTGGGGGAGACCCAGTACTTC. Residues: CASSPGGLGETQYF.

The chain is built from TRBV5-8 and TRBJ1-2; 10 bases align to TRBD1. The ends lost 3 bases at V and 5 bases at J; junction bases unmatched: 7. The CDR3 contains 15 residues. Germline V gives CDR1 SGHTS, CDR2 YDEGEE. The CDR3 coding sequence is TGTGCCAGCAGCTCCCGGGGGGACAGGGGTTATGGCTACACCTTC. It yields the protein CASSSRGDRGYGYTF.

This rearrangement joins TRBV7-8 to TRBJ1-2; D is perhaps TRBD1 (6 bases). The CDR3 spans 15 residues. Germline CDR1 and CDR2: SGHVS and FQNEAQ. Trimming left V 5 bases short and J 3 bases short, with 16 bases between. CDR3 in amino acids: CASSEARGEDYGYTF. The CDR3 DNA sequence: TGTGCCAGCAGCGAAGCCAGGGGAGAAGACTATGGCTACACCTTC.

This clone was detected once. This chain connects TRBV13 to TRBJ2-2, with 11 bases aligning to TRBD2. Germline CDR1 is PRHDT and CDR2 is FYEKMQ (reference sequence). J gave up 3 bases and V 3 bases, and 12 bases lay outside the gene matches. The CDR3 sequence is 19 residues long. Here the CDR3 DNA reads TGTGCCAGCAGCTTCCGGACTAGCGGGTCATATTCCGACACCGGGGAGCTGTTTTTT. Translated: CASSFRTSGSYSDTGELFF.

Written as DNA, the CDR3 is TGTGCCATCGCGAACCGGGACAGCGATGGGAAACTGTTTTTT. Translation: CAIANRDSDGKLFF. The chain joins TRBV10-3 to TRBJ1-4, with 7 nucleotides matching TRBD1. The CDR3 runs 14 residues. V shed 8 bases and J 11 bases; nucleotides not matched to a gene: 14. The germline gives CDR1 ENHRY, CDR2 SYGVKD.